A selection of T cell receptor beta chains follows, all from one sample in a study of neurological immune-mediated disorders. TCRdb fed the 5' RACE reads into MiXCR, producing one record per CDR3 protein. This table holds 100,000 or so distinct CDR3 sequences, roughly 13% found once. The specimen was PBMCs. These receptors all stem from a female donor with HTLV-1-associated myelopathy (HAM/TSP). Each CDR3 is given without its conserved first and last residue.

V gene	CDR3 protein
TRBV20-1	SANRGPLTGNTEAF
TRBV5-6	ASSTLAGGYNEQF
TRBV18	ASSPQMEDTQY
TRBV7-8	ASSHDRVYEQY
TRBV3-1	ASSPSPGGREQY
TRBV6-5	ASSPGGLNTEAF
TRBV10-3	AISDGGLGPQH
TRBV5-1	ASRRQLNTEAF
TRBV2	ASKWTSGDSNEQF
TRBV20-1	SARVLYSYNEQF
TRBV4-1	ASSQPSSGANVLT
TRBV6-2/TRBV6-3	ASRLAGNNEQF
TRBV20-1	TPGTDQGYT
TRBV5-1	ASSLQGPYQETQY
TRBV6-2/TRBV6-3	ASSSVGQGGNEQF
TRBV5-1	ASSLSASGNDEQF
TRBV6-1	ASTGGRAGDTQY
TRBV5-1	ASTFGTGVSPLH
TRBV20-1	SAGGRYEEQF
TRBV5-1	ASSPPSGDSDTQY
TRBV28	ASSHRQGSYEQY
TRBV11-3	ASSSLPDTDTQY
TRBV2	ASSGRAGGGKNIQY
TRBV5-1	ASSTTGVRTQY
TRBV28	ASSFSRRQVQGLSPGELF
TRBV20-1	SASGRRGGYNEQF
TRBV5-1	ASSLVAGTDTGELF
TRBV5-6	ASSLGGGGAGQPQH
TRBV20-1	SARDPGRKGGREQY
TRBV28	ASSLGYTGELF
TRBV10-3	AIRGDTYEQY
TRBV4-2	ASSQSLPLAYEQY
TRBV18	ASSQGSPRNEQF
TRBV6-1	ASREPRTSGGAGGGEQF
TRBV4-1	ASSQEYRGSSYNSPLH
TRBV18	ASSPNGGVDQPQH
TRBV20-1	SARADRGSNEQF
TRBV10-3	AISPPGAQETQY
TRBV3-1	ASSQSSYEQY
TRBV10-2	ASSRGPGEQY
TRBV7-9	ASSFRRDRFNEQF
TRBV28	ASSRIDKNIQY
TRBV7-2	ASSLEWGRRDSYEQY
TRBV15	ATSRDYQSPLH
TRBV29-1	SVGPAYNEQF
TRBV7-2	ASSLSPGVYEQY
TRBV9	ASSATYFGEQY
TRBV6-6	ASILAGANVLT
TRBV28	ASTTPLAGGPKGELF
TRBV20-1	SARVSSNTGELF
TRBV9	ASSVGGTINGHEQF
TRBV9	ANSELTGVHEQF
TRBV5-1	ASSRSAGGPLNEQF
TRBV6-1	ASRVGQGYEQY
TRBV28	ASSAPLAGSETQY
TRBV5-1	ASSISGPYNSPLH
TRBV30	AWRRTGANIQY
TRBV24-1	ATSDLSQGNIQY
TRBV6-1	ASSSQTGGDTQY